Below, 14 T cell receptor beta chains from the same sample are listed, as sequenced in a study of metastatic and nonmetastatic thyroid tumors (dated by TCRdb to 2020 to 2022). Receptor amplification or capture employed PCR. Sequencing instrument: Illumina HiSeq 4000. The public reads were reanalyzed by TCRdb: fastp trimming at Q25, MiXCR alignment, in-frame beta chains only. The sample records some 15,000 clones, 3.7% of which are singletons. The top ten clonotypes cover 20% to 30% of the sample. Before undergoing thyroid surgery, none of the patients had been given any kind of treatment. The material sequenced was tumor tissue. All receptors come from a female donor with papillary thyroid cancer or a benign thyroid nodule (not recorded which). Some clones in this sample may be carry-over from other donors' samples.

This clone appeared a few times. The rearrangement joins TRBV20-1 to TRBJ2-3; 13 bases are shared with TRBD2. Germline loops: CDR1 DFQATT, CDR2 SNEGSKA (reference sequence). The V gene end was trimmed by 4 bases and the J gene end by 5 bases; junction bases not matched to a gene: 6. The CDR3 sequence is 15 residues long. The chain's CDR3 is CSANGLAGVGDTQYF. The CDR3 region has the DNA TGCAGTGCTAACGGACTAGCGGGAGTTGGAGATACGCAGTATTTT.

This clone counts as medium-sized. The chain combines TRBV7-9 with TRBJ1-1; D not certain. The V gene's germline CDR1 is SEHNR and CDR2 FQNEAQ (reference sequence). Trimming stripped 2 bases from V and 0 bases from J, with 4 bases between. The CDR3 totals 13 residues. CDR3 nucleotides: TGTGCCAGCAGCTTACGTCTGAACACTGAAGCTTTCTTT. Translated, it gives CASSLRLNTEAFF.

In its sample, this clone was seen a few times. J is TRBJ2-3 and V is TRBV5-1, with D tentatively TRBD2 (5 bases). Trimming removed 2 bases from V and 3 bases from J, with 7 bases in between. Germline V gene lookup returns CDR1 SGHRS and CDR2 YFSETQ. There are 13 residues in the CDR3. CDR3 DNA: TGCGCCAGCAGCTTCGGAGGTACAGATACGCAGTATTTT. Translated: CASSFGGTDTQYF.

This clone showed up just a few times. Different DNA sequences within this sample yield the same CDR3. The V and J genes are TRBV12-3 or TRBV12-4 and TRBJ2-2; no reliable D call. The CDR3 runs to 14 residues. V was clipped by 2 bases and J by 1 base, with 5 bases between them. DNA for the CDR3: TGTGCCAGCAGTTTAACGGGGAACACCGGGGAGCTGTTTTTT. This translates into CASSLTGNTGELFF.

The chain uses TRBV28 and TRBJ2-7, with TRBD2 matching over 7 bases. Trimming took 7 bases from V and 6 from J; bases not matched to a gene: 9. CDR3 length: 13 amino acids. Germline V lookup: CDR1 MDHEN, CDR2 SYDVKM. In DNA, the CDR3 is TGTGCCAGCATCACTTTATCGGGGGGCGAGCAGTACTTC. This codes for CASITLSGGEQYF.

The chain couples TRBV27 to TRBJ2-7, with D possibly being TRBD1 (6 bases). There are 13 residues in the CDR3. Germline V CDR1 and CDR2: MNHEY, SMNVEV (reference sequence). V lost 4 bases and J 2 bases, leaving 9 bases between the germline ends. CDR3 loop: CASSSRGPYEQYF. In DNA, the CDR3 is TGTGCCAGCAGTTCCAGGGGTCCCTACGAGCAGTACTTC.

The gene calls are TRBV6-4 and TRBJ2-2; D is unclear. V lost 2 bases and J 2 bases, leaving 3 bases between the germline ends. Germline-derived CDR1 and CDR2 are MRHNA and SNTAGT. This CDR3 has 13 residues. The CDR3 nucleotides read TGTGCCAGCAGTGACGGTAACACCGGGGAGCTGTTTTTT. Amino acids: CASSDGNTGELFF.

The chain uses TRBV7-3 and TRBJ1-1; tentatively, D is TRBD1 (6 bases). The CDR3 length is 15 residues. The germline V gene has CDR1 SGHTA and CDR2 FQGTGA. V gave up 5 bases and J gave up 1 base, with 14 bases separating them. CDR3 bases: TGTGCCAGCAGCCTCAGGGCAGGGGCGAACACTGAAGCTTTCTTT. Its protein is CASSLRAGANTEAFF.

This chain joins TRBV14 and TRBJ1-1, with D hard to call. Trimming left V 1 base short and J 2 bases short, with 8 bases between. The CDR3 is 14 residues long. Germline V gene lookup returns CDR1 SGHDN and CDR2 FVKESK. The CDR3 DNA reads TGTGCCAGCAGCCAAGGAAAGGACAACACTGAAGCTTTCTTT. This gives the protein CASSQGKDNTEAFF.

The chain carries TRBV6-2 or TRBV6-3 and TRBJ1-1, with D unresolved. Germline CDR1 reads MNHEY; CDR2 reads SVGEGT. The CDR3 totals 14 residues. Trimming cost V 7 bases and J 1 base, with 13 bases left between them. CDR3 nucleotide sequence: TGTGCCAGCACTCAAAGGTGGCAGAACACTGAAGCTTTCTTT. Residues: CASTQRWQNTEAFF.

A few counts support this clone. One junction end disagrees with the germline gene, perhaps due to a read error. Within the sample, other DNA sequences also encode this same CDR3. V usage is TRBV28 and J usage is TRBJ2-3; 13 bases align to TRBD2. Germline V CDR1 and CDR2: MDHEN, SYDVKM. The CDR3 is 19 residues long. The CDR3 reads CASSSPTFTSGRAPHTQYF. The CDR3 DNA follows: TGTGCCAGCAGTTCTCCCACGTTTACTAGCGGGAGGGCCCCACATACTCAGTATTTT.

The genes are TRBV12-3 or TRBV12-4 and TRBJ2-2; 11 bases are shared with TRBD1. This CDR3 has 16 amino acids. With 6 bases clipped from V and 6 bases from J, the junction kept 9 bases outside the gene matches. The DNA for the CDR3 is TGTGCCAGCAGCGGCTGTGGGACAGGGGGAGCCGGGGAGCTGTTTTTT. This translates into CASSGCGTGGAGELFF.

The chain couples TRBV10-3 to TRBJ2-7; 9 bases map to TRBD1. CDR3 length: 15 residues. From germline, CDR1 is ENHRY and CDR2 SYGVKD. J lost 3 bases, V lost 3 bases, and 6 bases had no gene match. For the CDR3, the DNA is TGTGCCATCAGTGATGGGGACAGGGTAATCTACGAGCAGTACTTC. As protein: CAISDGDRVIYEQYF.

The genes are TRBV11-2 and TRBJ2-2; TRBD1 is a possible D gene (5 bases). The CDR3 totals 14 residues. V lost 3 bases and J 6 bases, leaving 11 bases between the germline ends. Germline V lookup: CDR1 SGHAT, CDR2 FQNNGV. The CDR3, as DNA: TGTGCCAGCAGCTTCCTCAGGGCTCCCGGGGAGCTGTTTTTT. The encoded protein is CASSFLRAPGELFF.